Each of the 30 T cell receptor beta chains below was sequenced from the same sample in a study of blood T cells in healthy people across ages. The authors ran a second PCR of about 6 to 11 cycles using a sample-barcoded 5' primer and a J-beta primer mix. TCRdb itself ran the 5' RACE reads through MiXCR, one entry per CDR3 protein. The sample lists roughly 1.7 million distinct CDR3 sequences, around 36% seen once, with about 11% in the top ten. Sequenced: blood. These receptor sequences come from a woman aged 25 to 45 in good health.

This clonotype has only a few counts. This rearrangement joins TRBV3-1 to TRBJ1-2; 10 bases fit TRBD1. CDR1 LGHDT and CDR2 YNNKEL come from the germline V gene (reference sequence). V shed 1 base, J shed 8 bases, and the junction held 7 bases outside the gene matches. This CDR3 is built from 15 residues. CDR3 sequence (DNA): TGTGCCAGCAGCCAAGCCGGGACAGGGGTCCTAGGCTACACCTTC. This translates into CASSQAGTGVLGYTF. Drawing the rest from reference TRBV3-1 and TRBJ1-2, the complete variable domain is DTAVSQTPKYLVTQMGNDKSIKCEQNLGHDTMYWYKQDSKKFLKIMFSYNNKELIINETVPNRFSPKSPDKAHLNLHINSLELGDSAVYFCASSQAGTGVLGYTFGSGTRLTVV.

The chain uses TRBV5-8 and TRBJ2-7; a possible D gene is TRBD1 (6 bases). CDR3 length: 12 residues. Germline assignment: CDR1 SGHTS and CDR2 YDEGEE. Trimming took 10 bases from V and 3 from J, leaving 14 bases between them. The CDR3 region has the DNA TGTGCCTTACGACAGGTGAGCTACGAGCAGTACTTC. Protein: CALRQVSYEQYF.

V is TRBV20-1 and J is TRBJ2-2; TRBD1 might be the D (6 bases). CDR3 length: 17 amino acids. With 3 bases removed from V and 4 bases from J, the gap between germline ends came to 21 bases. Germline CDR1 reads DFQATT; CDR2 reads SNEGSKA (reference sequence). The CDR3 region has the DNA TGCAGTGCTAGTCGGGCAGGGGCGAAAAGGAGCACCGGGGAGCTGTTTTTT. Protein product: CSASRAGAKRSTGELFF.

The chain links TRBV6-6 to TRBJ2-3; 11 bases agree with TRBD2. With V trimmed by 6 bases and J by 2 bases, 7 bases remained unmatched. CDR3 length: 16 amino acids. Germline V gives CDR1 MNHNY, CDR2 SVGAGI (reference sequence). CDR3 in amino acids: CASRRLAGGPTDTQYF. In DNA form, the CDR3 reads TGTGCCAGCAGAAGGCTAGCGGGAGGACCCACAGATACGCAGTATTTT.

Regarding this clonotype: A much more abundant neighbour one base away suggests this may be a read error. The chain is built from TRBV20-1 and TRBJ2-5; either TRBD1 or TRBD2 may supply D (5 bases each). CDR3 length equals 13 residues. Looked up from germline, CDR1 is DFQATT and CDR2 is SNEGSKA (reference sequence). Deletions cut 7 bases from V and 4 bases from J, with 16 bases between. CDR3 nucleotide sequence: TGCAGTGGCCCGCTAAGTGGGGGAGAGACCCAGTACTTC. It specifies CSGPLSGGETQYF.

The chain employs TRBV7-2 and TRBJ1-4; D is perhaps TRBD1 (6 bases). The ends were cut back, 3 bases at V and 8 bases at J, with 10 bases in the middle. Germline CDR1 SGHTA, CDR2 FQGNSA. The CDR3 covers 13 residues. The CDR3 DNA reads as TGTGCCAGCAGCTTGGGGGGCCCGGAAAAACTGTTTTTT. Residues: CASSLGGPEKLFF.

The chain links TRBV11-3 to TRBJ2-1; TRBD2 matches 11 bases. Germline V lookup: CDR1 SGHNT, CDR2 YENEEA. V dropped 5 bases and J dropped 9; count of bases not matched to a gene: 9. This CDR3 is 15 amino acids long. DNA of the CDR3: TGTGCCAGCAGCCCACTAGCGGGAGCTGGCGTTGAGCAGTTCTTC. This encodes CASSPLAGAGVEQFF.

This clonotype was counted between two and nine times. For the CDR3, the DNA is TGCAGTGCTTTGACCGGACAGGGTTGGCACGAGCAGTACTTC. Protein: CSALTGQGWHEQYF. This sequence joins TRBV20-1 and TRBJ2-7; 8 nucleotides line up with TRBD1. V shed 5 bases, J shed 5 bases, and the junction held 11 bases outside the gene matches. Germline V gives CDR1 DFQATT, CDR2 SNEGSKA (reference sequence). This CDR3 contains 14 residues.

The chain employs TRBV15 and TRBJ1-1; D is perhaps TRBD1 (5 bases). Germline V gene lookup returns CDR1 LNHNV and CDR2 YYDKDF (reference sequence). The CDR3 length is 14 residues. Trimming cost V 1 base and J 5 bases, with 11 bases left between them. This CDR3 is CATSRVPGMTEAFF. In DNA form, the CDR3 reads TGTGCCACCAGCAGAGTTCCAGGGATGACTGAAGCTTTCTTT.

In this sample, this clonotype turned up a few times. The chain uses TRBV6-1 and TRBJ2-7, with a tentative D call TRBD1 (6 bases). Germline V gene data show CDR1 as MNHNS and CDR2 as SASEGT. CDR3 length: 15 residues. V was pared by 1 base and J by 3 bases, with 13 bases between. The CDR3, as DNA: TGTGCCAGCAGTGAAGGGGGGACACCATTCTACGAGCAGTACTTC. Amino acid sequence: CASSEGGTPFYEQYF.

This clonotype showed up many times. In nucleotides, the CDR3 is TGTGCCAGCAGCTTAGCACTAACTAGCTTCGAGCAGTACTTC. It encodes CASSLALTSFEQYF. The chain has TRBV7-2 and TRBJ2-7, with D possibly matching TRBD2 (6 bases). The CDR3 is 14 amino acids. Germline CDR1 is SGHTA and CDR2 is FQGNSA. The ends were cut back, 0 bases at V and 6 bases at J, with 12 bases in the middle.

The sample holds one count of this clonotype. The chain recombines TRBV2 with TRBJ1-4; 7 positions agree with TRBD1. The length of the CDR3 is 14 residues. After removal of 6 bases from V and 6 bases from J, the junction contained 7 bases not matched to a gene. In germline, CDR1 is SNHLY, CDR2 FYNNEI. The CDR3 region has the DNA TGTGCCAGCAGGGATACAGGGGAGTATGAAAAACTGTTTTTT. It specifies CASRDTGEYEKLFF. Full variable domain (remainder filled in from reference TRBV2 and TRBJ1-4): EPEVTQTPSHQVTQMGQEVILRCVPISNHLYFYWYRQILGQKVEFLVSFYNNEISEKSEIFDDQFSVERPDGSNFTLKIRSTKLEDSAMYFCASRDTGEYEKLFFGSGTQLSVL.

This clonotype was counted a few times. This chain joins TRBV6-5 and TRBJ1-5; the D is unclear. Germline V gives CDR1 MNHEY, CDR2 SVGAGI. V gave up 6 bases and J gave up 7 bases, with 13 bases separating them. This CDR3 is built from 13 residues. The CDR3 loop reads CASSPRFGQPQHF. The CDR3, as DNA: TGTGCCAGCAGCCCTCGCTTTGGGCAGCCCCAGCATTTT.

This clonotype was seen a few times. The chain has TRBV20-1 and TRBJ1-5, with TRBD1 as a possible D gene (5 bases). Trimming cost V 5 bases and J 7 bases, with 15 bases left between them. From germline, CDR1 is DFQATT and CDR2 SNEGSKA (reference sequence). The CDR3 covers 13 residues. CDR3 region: CSAGRGSGQPQHF. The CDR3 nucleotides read TGCAGTGCTGGGAGGGGATCGGGGCAGCCCCAGCATTTT.

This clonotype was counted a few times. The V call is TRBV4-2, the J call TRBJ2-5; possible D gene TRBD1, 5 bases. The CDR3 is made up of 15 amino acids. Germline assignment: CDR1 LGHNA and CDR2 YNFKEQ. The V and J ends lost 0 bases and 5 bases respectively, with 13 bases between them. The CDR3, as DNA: TGTGCCAGCAGCCAAGATTGGGGCCTCGTGGAGACCCAGTACTTC. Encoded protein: CASSQDWGLVETQYF.

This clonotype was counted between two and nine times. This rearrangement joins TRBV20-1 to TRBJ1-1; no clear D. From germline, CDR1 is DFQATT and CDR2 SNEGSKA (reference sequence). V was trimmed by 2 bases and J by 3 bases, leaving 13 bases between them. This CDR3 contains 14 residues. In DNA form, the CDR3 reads TGCAGTGCTAGATCAACAGCTAGGGACACTGAAGCTTTCTTT. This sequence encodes CSARSTARDTEAFF.

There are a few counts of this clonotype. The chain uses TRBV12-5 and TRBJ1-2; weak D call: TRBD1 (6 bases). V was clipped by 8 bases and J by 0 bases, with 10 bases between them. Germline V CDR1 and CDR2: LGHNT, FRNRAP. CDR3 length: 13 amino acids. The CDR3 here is CASSGATNYGYTF. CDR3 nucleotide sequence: TGTGCTAGTTCAGGGGCTACTAACTATGGCTACACCTTC.

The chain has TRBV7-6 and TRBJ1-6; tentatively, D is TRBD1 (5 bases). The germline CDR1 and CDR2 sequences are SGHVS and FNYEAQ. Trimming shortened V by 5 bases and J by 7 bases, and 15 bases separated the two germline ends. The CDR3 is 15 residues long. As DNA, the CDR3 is TGTGCCAGCAGCCCCGTTGGTGGGGGAAATTCACCCCTCCACTTT. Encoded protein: CASSPVGGGNSPLHF.

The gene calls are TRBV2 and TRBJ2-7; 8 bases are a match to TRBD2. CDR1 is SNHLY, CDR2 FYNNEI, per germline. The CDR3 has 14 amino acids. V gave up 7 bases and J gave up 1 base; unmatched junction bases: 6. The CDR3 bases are TGTGCCAGCATTTTCGGGAGGGGATCCTACGAGCAGTACTTC. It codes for CASIFGRGSYEQYF. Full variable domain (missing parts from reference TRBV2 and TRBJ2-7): EPEVTQTPSHQVTQMGQEVILRCVPISNHLYFYWYRQILGQKVEFLVSFYNNEISEKSEIFDDQFSVERPDGSNFTLKIRSTKLEDSAMYFCASIFGRGSYEQYFGPGTRLTVT.

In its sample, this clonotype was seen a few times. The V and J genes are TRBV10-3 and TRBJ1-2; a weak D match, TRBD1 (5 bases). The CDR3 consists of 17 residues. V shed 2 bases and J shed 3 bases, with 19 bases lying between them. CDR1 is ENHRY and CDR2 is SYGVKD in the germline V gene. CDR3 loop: CAISESLPGGVYYGYTF. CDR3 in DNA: TGTGCCATCAGTGAGAGTTTGCCTGGGGGAGTGTACTATGGCTACACCTTC.

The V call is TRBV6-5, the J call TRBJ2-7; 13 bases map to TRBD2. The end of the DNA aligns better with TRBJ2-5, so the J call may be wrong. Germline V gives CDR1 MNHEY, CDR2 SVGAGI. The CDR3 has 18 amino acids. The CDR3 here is CASSYSSPTSGRKGTQYF. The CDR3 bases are TGTGCCAGCAGTTACTCGAGCCCGACTAGCGGGAGGAAGGGGACCCAGTACTTC.

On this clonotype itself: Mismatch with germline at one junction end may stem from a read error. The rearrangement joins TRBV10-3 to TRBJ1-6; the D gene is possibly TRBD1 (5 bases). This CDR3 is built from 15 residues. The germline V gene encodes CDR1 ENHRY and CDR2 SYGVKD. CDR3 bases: TGTGCCATCCAGGAGGGGAGCTCCTATAATTCACCCCCCCACTTT. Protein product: CAIQEGSSYNSPPHF.

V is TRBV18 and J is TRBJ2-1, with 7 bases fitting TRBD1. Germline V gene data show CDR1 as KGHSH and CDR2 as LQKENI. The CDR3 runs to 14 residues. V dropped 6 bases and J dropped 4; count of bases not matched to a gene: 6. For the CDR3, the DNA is TGTGCCAGCTCGACGGGACAGAGATACAATGAGCAGTTCTTC. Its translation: CASSTGQRYNEQFF.

The CDR3 loop reads CSARAPPGTSGTSHEQYF. CDR3 DNA: TGCAGTGCTAGAGCTCCCCCCGGGACTAGCGGGACATCCCACGAGCAGTACTTC. The chain carries TRBV20-1 and TRBJ2-7, with 13 bases that match TRBD2. Trimming removed 1 base from V and 5 bases from J; junction bases left unmatched: 14. Germline V gene data show CDR1 as DFQATT and CDR2 as SNEGSKA (reference sequence). CDR3 length: 18 residues.

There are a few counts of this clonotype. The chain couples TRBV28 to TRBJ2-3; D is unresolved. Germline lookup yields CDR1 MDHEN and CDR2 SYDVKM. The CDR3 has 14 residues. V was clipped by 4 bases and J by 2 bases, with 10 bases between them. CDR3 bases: TGTGCCAGCAGTTCCAACCCGATCACAGATACGCAGTATTTT. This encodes CASSSNPITDTQYF.

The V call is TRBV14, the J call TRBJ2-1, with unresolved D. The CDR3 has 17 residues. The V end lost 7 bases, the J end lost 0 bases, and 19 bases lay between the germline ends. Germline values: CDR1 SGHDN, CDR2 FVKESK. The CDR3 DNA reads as TGTGCCAGCAACCCCCACCTGGGCACATTCTCCTACAATGAGCAGTTCTTC. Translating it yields CASNPHLGTFSYNEQFF.

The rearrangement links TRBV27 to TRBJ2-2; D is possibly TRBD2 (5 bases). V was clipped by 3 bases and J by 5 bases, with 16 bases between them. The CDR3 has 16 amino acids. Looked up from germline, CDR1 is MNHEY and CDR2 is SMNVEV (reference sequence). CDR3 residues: CASSFRRPGATGELFF. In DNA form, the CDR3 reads TGTGCCAGCAGTTTTCGGAGGCCCGGAGCAACCGGGGAGCTGTTTTTT.

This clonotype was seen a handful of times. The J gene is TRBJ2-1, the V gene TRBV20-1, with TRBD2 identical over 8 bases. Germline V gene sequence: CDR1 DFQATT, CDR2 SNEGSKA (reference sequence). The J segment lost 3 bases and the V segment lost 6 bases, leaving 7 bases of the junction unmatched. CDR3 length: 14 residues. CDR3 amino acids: CSARERELYNEQFF. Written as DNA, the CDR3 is TGCAGTGCGAGGGAGCGGGAGCTCTACAATGAGCAGTTCTTC.

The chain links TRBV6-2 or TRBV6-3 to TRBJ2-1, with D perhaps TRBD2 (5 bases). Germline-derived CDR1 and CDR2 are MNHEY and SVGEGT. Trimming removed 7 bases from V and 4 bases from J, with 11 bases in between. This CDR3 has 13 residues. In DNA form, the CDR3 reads TGTGCCAGCACCAACGGGGTTTACAATGAGCAGTTCTTC. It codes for CASTNGVYNEQFF.

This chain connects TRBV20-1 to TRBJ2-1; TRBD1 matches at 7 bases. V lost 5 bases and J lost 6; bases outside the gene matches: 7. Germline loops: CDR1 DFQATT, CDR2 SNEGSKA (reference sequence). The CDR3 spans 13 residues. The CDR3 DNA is TGCAGTGCTCCCGACAGGGTGGGCAATGAGCAGTTCTTC. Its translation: CSAPDRVGNEQFF.